This T cell receptor (beta chain) is from a study of blood T cell repertoires in COVID-19. Across the whole study: The origin of the acute and convalescent COVID-19 samples was the United States, Italy and Spain.

The germline V gene has CDR1 ENHRY and CDR2 SYGVKD. The CDR3 length is 13 residues. V lost 8 bases to trimming and J lost 5 bases; unmatched junction nucleotides: 1. Categorization into cohorts depended on clinical history that participants reported. Donors of Cohort 3 who recovered were those that had two negative PCRs, clearance, or symptom resolution. Method: immunoSEQ multiplex PCR; TCRdb's copy keeps in-frame clones and lacks some. The table shows about 220,000 clones, with 82% occurring only once. The material sequenced was PBMCs or T cells enriched from blood (not recorded which). J is TRBJ2-1 and V is TRBV10-3; 12 bases match TRBD2. This clonotype was obtained from a woman aged 55-69 years who had recovered from COVID-19. The CDR3 here is CAIRTSGDNEQFF. For the CDR3, the DNA is TGTGCCATCCGGACTAGCGGGGACAATGAGCAGTTCTTC.